This TCR beta chain appears in the sequencing data of a study of cytomegalovirus exposure and HLA in healthy donors. Study results and limitations: Some TCR beta chains (roughly 150 of them) were listed as cytomegalovirus-associated. Reported performance of the classifier showed diagnosis of cytomegalovirus status with high specificity and sensitivity.

On this clone: The antigen remains unidentified.

TCRdb keeps only in-frame clones here, not all; method: immunoSEQ multiplex PCR. The sample lists about 110,000 clones; over 75% were seen once. J gave up 4 bases and V 5 bases, and 8 bases lay outside the gene matches. CDR1 and CDR2 (germline): SGHTA, FQGTGA. The CDR3 has 15 residues. The source is a woman younger than 30 in good health and CMV-seronegative. The chain couples TRBV7-3 to TRBJ2-1; 7 nucleotides match TRBD1. The material sequenced was PBMCs. The CDR3 nucleotides read TGTGCCAGCAGCCTGGACAGGCAAGATTACAATGAGCAGTTCTTC. The encoded protein is CASSLDRQDYNEQFF.